Shown below are 18 T cell receptor beta chains from a single sample sequenced in a study of cytomegalovirus exposure and HLA in healthy donors. Primers included in the PCR were 60 Vbeta and 13 Jbeta primers. Sequenced by immunoSEQ multiplex PCR; TCRdb stores in-frame clones only, minus some. The top ten hold over 3.5% of the sample, which has approximately 100,000 clones, around 82% seen once. Sequences were obtained from PBMCs. These receptors all stem from a woman aged 45 to 65 in good health and CMV-seropositive.

V gene TRBV2 combines with J gene TRBJ2-5; D is uncertain. From germline, CDR1 is SNHLY and CDR2 FYNNEI. The CDR3 contains 11 residues. The germline V and J ends were trimmed by 4 bases and 5 bases, with 5 bases remaining between them. The CDR3 here is CASSADETQYF. DNA for the CDR3: TGTGCCAGCAGTGCAGATGAGACCCAGTACTTC.

The chain combines TRBV5-1 with TRBJ2-3; 13 nucleotides align to TRBD2. CDR3 length: 16 amino acids. Trimming at V came to 5 bases and at J to 9 bases, leaving 12 bases not matched to a gene. CDR1 and CDR2 from the germline V gene are SGHRS and YFSETQ. CDR3 in amino acids: CASSSQLAGGPNTQYF. DNA of the CDR3: TGCGCCAGCAGTTCCCAACTAGCGGGAGGGCCTAACACGCAGTATTTT.

This sequence joins TRBV5-6 and TRBJ2-2; a weak D match, TRBD2 (6 bases). Between the trimmed V and J ends, which lost 4 bases and 5 bases, there was a span of 15 bases. Per germline, CDR1 SGHDT and CDR2 YYEEEE. There are 15 residues in the CDR3. The CDR3 DNA reads as TGTGCCAGCAGCCCCCGGGACTTTCGGACCGGGGAGCTGTTTTTT. Encoded protein: CASSPRDFRTGELFF.

The genes are TRBV15 and TRBJ2-2, with D unclear. Trimming cost V 0 bases and J 6 bases, with 11 bases left between them. The CDR3 is 15 residues long. Germline V gene data show CDR1 as LNHNV and CDR2 as YYDKDF (reference sequence). DNA of the CDR3: TGTGCCACCAGCAGAGATCTGCGGCTAGCCGGGGAGCTGTTTTTT. It translates to CATSRDLRLAGELFF.

This sequence joins TRBV6-1 and TRBJ2-1; 10 bases map to TRBD2. V gave up 2 bases and J gave up 6 bases; unmatched junction bases: 7. The CDR3 has 16 amino acids. Germline CDR1 is MNHNS and CDR2 is SASEGT. The CDR3 DNA reads TGTGCCAGCAGTGAACTAGGGACTAGCGAGTTCAATGAGCAGTTCTTC. Translating gives CASSELGTSEFNEQFF.

The chain couples TRBV7-3 to TRBJ2-2; D gene ambiguous. Trimming shortened V by 3 bases and J by 3 bases, and 5 bases separated the two germline ends. CDR1 is SGHTA, CDR2 FQGTGA, per germline. The CDR3 spans 13 residues. CDR3: CASSFSYTGELFF. Here the CDR3 DNA reads TGTGCCAGCAGCTTCAGTTACACCGGGGAGCTGTTTTTT.

CDR3 nucleotide sequence: TGCGCCAGCAAAATGATGGACACTAGCACAGATACGCAGTATTTT. It specifies CASKMMDTSTDTQYF. This chain uses TRBV5-1 with TRBJ2-3; weak D call: TRBD1 (5 bases). This CDR3 spans 15 amino acids. Germline values: CDR1 SGHRS, CDR2 YFSETQ. V lost 6 bases to trimming and J lost 0 bases, with 14 bases between them.

The chain joins TRBV29-1 to TRBJ1-2; 9 bases are shared with TRBD1. J lost 3 bases, V lost 6 bases, and 8 bases had no gene match. Germline CDR1 reads SQVTM; CDR2 reads ANQGSEA. The CDR3 is 14 amino acids. CDR3 loop: CSVKPGQGDYGYTF. For the CDR3, the DNA is TGCAGCGTGAAACCGGGACAGGGTGACTATGGCTACACCTTC.

The J gene is TRBJ2-2, the V gene TRBV19; 7 nucleotides line up with TRBD2. Germline V gene sequence: CDR1 LNHDA, CDR2 SQIVND (reference sequence). The V segment lost 6 bases and the J segment 2 bases; nucleotides outside the gene matches: 6. The CDR3 runs 15 residues. CDR3 sequence reads: CASSPGTTNTGELFF. DNA for the CDR3: TGTGCCAGTAGCCCCGGGACTACAAACACCGGGGAGCTGTTTTTT.

The chain recombines TRBV27 with TRBJ2-5; 10 bases align to TRBD1. CDR3 length: 14 amino acids. The germline V gene encodes CDR1 MNHEY and CDR2 SMNVEV (reference sequence). V trimming: 7 bases; J trimming: 3 bases; junction bases outside the gene matches: 5. The CDR3 region has the DNA TGTGCCAGCAAGGGACAGGGGAATAAAGAGACCCAGTACTTC. Protein product: CASKGQGNKETQYF.

This chain links TRBV6-6 with TRBJ2-1; no clear D. The CDR3 contains 13 residues. V was clipped by 2 bases and J by 9 bases, with 11 bases between them. The germline V gene encodes CDR1 MNHNY and CDR2 SVGAGI (reference sequence). The CDR3 loop reads CASSYDTASEQFF. The CDR3 nucleotides are TGTGCCAGCAGTTACGATACGGCTAGTGAGCAGTTCTTC.

This clone has more than one count but fewer than ten. The V gene is TRBV29-1, the J gene TRBJ2-5; perhaps TRBD1 as D (6 bases). The CDR3 totals 12 residues. V lost 5 bases to trimming and J lost 5 bases, with 12 bases between them. Germline CDR1 is SQVTM and CDR2 is ANQGSEA. The CDR3 DNA is TGCAGCGTTCACAGGGACACTGAGACCCAGTACTTC. Translating gives CSVHRDTETQYF.

This clone turned up a few times. This sequence joins TRBV6-5 and TRBJ1-2; 7 bases map to TRBD1. V lost 0 bases, J lost 4 bases, and 5 bases stayed unmatched. The germline V gene encodes CDR1 MNHEY and CDR2 SVGAGI. This CDR3 comprises 15 residues. For the CDR3, the DNA is TGTGCCAGCAGTTACTCGCAGACAGGGTTCTATGGCTACACCTTC. This gives the protein CASSYSQTGFYGYTF.

V and J are TRBV30 and TRBJ2-5; D may be TRBD2 (7 bases). Germline loops: CDR1 GTSNPN, CDR2 SVGIG (reference sequence). The V end lost 0 bases, the J end lost 5 bases, and 13 bases lay between the germline ends. This CDR3 region has 14 residues. CDR3 amino acids: CAWSVGGDGETQYF. In DNA, the CDR3 is TGTGCCTGGAGTGTAGGGGGGGACGGGGAGACCCAGTACTTC.

The CDR3 loop reads CASSLGTGNNQPQHF. CDR3 nucleotides: TGTGCCAGCAGCTTAGGGACAGGGAACAATCAGCCCCAGCATTTT. The chain links TRBV7-6 to TRBJ1-5, with 8 bases matching TRBD1. This CDR3 is 15 amino acids long. The germline V gene encodes CDR1 SGHVS and CDR2 FNYEAQ. The junction had 2 bases not matched to a gene; V was cut back by 1 base and J by 3 bases.

This chain connects TRBV6-5 to TRBJ2-7; 11 nucleotides match TRBD2. With V trimmed by 8 bases and J by 2 bases, 5 bases remained unmatched. Germline V gene lookup returns CDR1 MNHEY and CDR2 SVGAGI. There are 14 residues in the CDR3. CDR3 loop: CASGRLAGTYEQYF. The CDR3 DNA is TGTGCCAGCGGGAGACTAGCGGGGACCTACGAGCAGTACTTC.

This chain links TRBV11-2 with TRBJ2-3, with a possible D match to TRBD1 (5 bases). The length of the CDR3 is 14 residues. The V end was cut by 3 bases, the J end by 5 bases, with 12 bases between. From germline, CDR1 is SGHAT and CDR2 FQNNGV. The chain's CDR3 is CASSFGHVGDTQYF. CDR3 DNA: TGTGCCAGCAGCTTCGGACACGTTGGAGATACGCAGTATTTT.

The rearrangement links TRBV2 to TRBJ2-1; possible D gene TRBD2, 5 bases. This CDR3 has 16 amino acids. The V and J ends lost 3 bases and 3 bases respectively, with 15 bases between them. The germline gives CDR1 SNHLY, CDR2 FYNNEI. CDR3 coding DNA: TGTGCCAGCAGTGATCGAGGGTACGCCGTCTACAATGAGCAGTTCTTC. Translated, it gives CASSDRGYAVYNEQFF.